This T cell receptor beta chain emerged from a study of cytomegalovirus exposure and HLA in healthy donors. Notes on the study in general: The later analysis indicated that the majority of CMV-associated TCR beta chains appeared HLA-restricted.

The PCR made use of 60 Vbeta and 13 Jbeta primers. Data came from immunoSEQ multiplex PCR; TCRdb stores just in-frame clones and leaves some out. The sample lists about 190,000 clones, 70% to 75% occurring once. V dropped 0 bases and J dropped 3 bases, with 10 bases sitting between them. This CDR3 contains 14 residues. Looked up from germline, CDR1 is SGHRS and CDR2 is YFSETQ. Only one count was recorded for this clone. Its specificity is unknown. The receptor was derived from a woman aged 30 to 39 in good health and CMV-seropositive. The sample was PBMCs. The chain uses TRBV5-1 and TRBJ2-7; maybe TRBD1 (6 bases). The CDR3 bases are TGCGCCAGCAGCTTGGCCAGAGGGGGCTACGAGCAGTACTTC. Its protein product is CASSLARGGYEQYF.